This is a list of T cell receptor beta chains from one sample in a study of blood T cell repertoires in COVID-19. The assay was immunoSEQ multiplex PCR, and TCRdb's table has in-frame clones only and misses some. The data contain tens of thousands of clones, approximately 88% of them singletons. Specimen: peripheral blood. Receptors were obtained from a man in his forties or fifties with COVID-19, enrolled during active disease. Both conserved end residues are part of each CDR3. A D gene is named only where the DNA matches it firmly. Rows give clone size only sometimes, using once, few, many, or a class for an expanded clone.

14,TRBD2,TRBJ2-1,-,TRBV3-1/TRBV3-2,TGTGCCAGCAGCAATTTAGCGGGAGCTAAGGGGCAGTTCTTC,CASSNLAGAKGQFF
15,-,TRBJ1-6,-,TRBV2,TGTGCCAGCAGTGTTAGGCCCATCGGAGATTCACCCCTCCACTTT,CASSVRPIGDSPLHF
18,TRBD2,TRBJ2-1,-,TRBV4-1,TGCGCCAGCAGCCAAGATGAAGGCGGGAGAATCGCCTACAATGAGCAGTTCTTC,CASSQDEGGRIAYNEQFF
15,-,TRBJ2-3,-,TRBV9,TGTGCCAGCAGCGTAGAGCAGGCGAGATGGGATACGCAGTATTTT,CASSVEQARWDTQYF
16,TRBD2,TRBJ2-1,once,TRBV6-1,TGTGCCAGCAGTGACGACGGCGGGAGGGCCCACAATGAGCAGTTCTTC,CASSDDGGRAHNEQFF
16,-,TRBJ2-4,-,TRBV9,TGTGCCAGCAGCGTAGGGGGCCCGACGGTCAAAAACATTCAGTACTTC,CASSVGGPTVKNIQYF
13,-,TRBJ1-5,-,TRBV6-1,TGTGCCAGCAGTGAATCTCAAGGAGCGCCCCAGCATTTT,CASSESQGAPQHF
15,TRBD1,TRBJ1-4,-,TRBV3-1/TRBV3-2,TGTGCCAGCAGTCCCCCCGGGACAGTTAATGAAAAACTGTTTTTT,CASSPPGTVNEKLFF
14,TRBD2,TRBJ2-1,-,TRBV19,TGTGCCAGTAGTCGGCCTAGCGGGGGGGCTGAGCAGTTCTTC,CASSRPSGGAEQFF
14,TRBD1,TRBJ2-1,-,TRBV5-5,TGTGCCAGCTGCCGCATACCAGGGGGAATGGAGCAGTTCTTC,CASCRIPGGMEQFF
13,-,TRBJ1-2,-,TRBV2,TGTGCCTGCTCCCCGTCCCAAGGGAGTGGCTACACCTTC,CACSPSQGSGYTF
17,TRBD2,TRBJ2-4,-,TRBV6-2/TRBV6-3,TGTGCCAGCAGTAAAAATCCTAGCGGAATAGCCAAAAACATTCAGTACTTC,CASSKNPSGIAKNIQYF
15,-,TRBJ1-2,-,TRBV5-1,TGCGCCAGCACATCCTCGACAGGCGCTATTGATGGCTACACCTTC,CASTSSTGAIDGYTF
19,TRBD1,TRBJ2-3,-,TRBV9,TGTGCCAGCAGCCCCAGAGGTGGAGGACAGGCCTTTTACTCCGATACGCAGTATTTT,CASSPRGGGQAFYSDTQYF
15,TRBD1,TRBJ1-1,-,TRBV29-1,TGCAGCGTTGAAGTTCCTTTCGGGACAGGGACTGAAGCTTTCTTT,CSVEVPFGTGTEAFF
16,TRBD2,TRBJ2-1,-,TRBV6-2/TRBV6-3,TGTGCCAGCAGTTACGGGCTAGCGGGGAACCTAAATGAGCAGTTCTTC,CASSYGLAGNLNEQFF
15,TRBD1,TRBJ2-5,once,TRBV27,TGTGCCAGCAGTCCTGATGCCGGGACAGAAGAGACCCAGTACTTC,CASSPDAGTEETQYF
13,-,TRBJ1-2,-,TRBV28,TGTGCCAGCAGTTTGGAAGGGGAGGGTGGCTACACCTTC,CASSLEGEGGYTF
15,-,TRBJ2-4,-,TRBV5-5,TGTGCCAGCAGCCATTCGGGACTAGCCAAAAACATTCAGTACTTC,CASSHSGLAKNIQYF
13,-,TRBJ2-3,-,TRBV11-3,TGTGCCAGCAGCTTGGGCAGCACAGATACGCAGTATTTT,CASSLGSTDTQYF
17,TRBD2,TRBJ2-2,-,TRBV11-2,TGTGCCAGCAGCCGAACCATAGCGGGGGGGTCACAAGGGGAGCTGTTTTTT,CASSRTIAGGSQGELFF
15,TRBD1,TRBJ2-7,-,TRBV5-1,TGCGCCAGCAGCTTTGGAGGGACAGGGGCATACGAGCAGTACTTC,CASSFGGTGAYEQYF
16,-,TRBJ1-4,-,TRBV10-2,TGCGCCAGCAGTATAAGGGGGTCCGCAACTAATGAAAAACTGTTTTTT,CASSIRGSATNEKLFF
15,-,TRBJ2-3,-,TRBV19,TGTGCCAGTACCTCATATGGGGGGGCCGCAGATACGCAGTATTTT,CASTSYGGAADTQYF
14,TRBD1,TRBJ1-6,-,TRBV10-3,TGTGCCACTGGGACTGGGACAGAAAATTCACCCCTCCACTTT,CATGTGTENSPLHF
14,TRBD1,TRBJ1-5,-,TRBV19,TGTGCCAGTAGCCTGACAGGGCCCAATCAGCCCCAGCATTTT,CASSLTGPNQPQHF
15,-,TRBJ2-7,-,TRBV6-5,TGTGCCAGCAGGCCGCGGGAAGCTGGCCTCTACGAGCAGTACTTC,CASRPREAGLYEQYF
14,-,TRBJ2-3,-,TRBV29-1,TGCAGCGTTGTGGCTGGATCGGGCGGGGATACGCAGTATTTT,CSVVAGSGGDTQYF
14,TRBD1,TRBJ2-2,-,TRBV19,TGTGCCAGTATCAGGGGACAGGGGGTCGGGGAGCTGTTTTTT,CASIRGQGVGELFF